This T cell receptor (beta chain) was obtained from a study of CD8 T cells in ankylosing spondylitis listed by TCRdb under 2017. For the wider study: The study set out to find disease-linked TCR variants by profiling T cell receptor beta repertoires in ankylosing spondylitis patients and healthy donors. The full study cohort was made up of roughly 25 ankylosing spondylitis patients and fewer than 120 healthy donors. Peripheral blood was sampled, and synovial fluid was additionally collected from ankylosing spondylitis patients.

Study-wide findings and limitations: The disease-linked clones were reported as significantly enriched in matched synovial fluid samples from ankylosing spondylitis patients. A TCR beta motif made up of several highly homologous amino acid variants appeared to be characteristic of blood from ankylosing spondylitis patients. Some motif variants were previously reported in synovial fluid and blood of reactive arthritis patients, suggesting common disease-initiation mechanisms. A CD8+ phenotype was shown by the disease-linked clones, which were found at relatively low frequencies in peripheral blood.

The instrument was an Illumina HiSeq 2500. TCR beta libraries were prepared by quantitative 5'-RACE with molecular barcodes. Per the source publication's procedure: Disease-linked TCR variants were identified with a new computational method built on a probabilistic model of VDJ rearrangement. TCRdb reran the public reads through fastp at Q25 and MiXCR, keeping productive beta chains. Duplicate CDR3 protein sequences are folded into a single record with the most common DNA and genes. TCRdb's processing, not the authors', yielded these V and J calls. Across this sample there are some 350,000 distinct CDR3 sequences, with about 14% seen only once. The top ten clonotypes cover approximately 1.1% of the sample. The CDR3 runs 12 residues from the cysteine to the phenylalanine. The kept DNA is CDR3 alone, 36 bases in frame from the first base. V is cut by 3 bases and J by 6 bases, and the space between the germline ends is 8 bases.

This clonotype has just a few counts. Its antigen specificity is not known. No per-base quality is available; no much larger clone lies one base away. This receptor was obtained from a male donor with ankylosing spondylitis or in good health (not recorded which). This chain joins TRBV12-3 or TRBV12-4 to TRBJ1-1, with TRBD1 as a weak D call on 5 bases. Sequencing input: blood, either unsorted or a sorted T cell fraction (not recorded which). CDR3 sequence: CASSFLGAEAFF. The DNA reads TGTGCCAGCAGTTTCTTGGGGGCTGAAGCTTTCTTT.